What follows are 6 T cell receptor beta chains derived from one specimen sequenced in a study of control samples from healthy donors and cancer patients. Sequenced by immunoSEQ multiplex PCR; TCRdb stores in-frame clones only, minus some. Here the sample spans some 150,000 clones, roughly 95% being singletons. The sequencing input was blood. The receptors originated from a woman in her 30s in good health.

In its sample, this clone was seen once. This chain uses TRBV4-2 with TRBJ1-1, with 8 bases matching TRBD1. The germline V gene has CDR1 LGHNA and CDR2 YNFKEQ. This CDR3 region has 15 residues. The J segment lost 6 bases and the V segment lost 3 bases, leaving 9 bases of the junction unmatched. The CDR3 DNA reads TGTGCCAGCAGCCATCCTCGGACAGGGTTCCCTGAAGCTTTCTTT. Translating it yields CASSHPRTGFPEAFF.

The chain is built from TRBV10-1 and TRBJ2-2; the match to TRBD1 covers 7 bases. Germline V gives CDR1 WNHNN, CDR2 SYGVQD (reference sequence). This CDR3 region has 15 residues. Unmatched junction bases numbered 1, after V lost 2 bases and J lost 1 base. The CDR3 protein is CASSEPGGNTGELFF. DNA of the CDR3: TGCGCCAGCAGTGAGCCAGGGGGGAACACCGGGGAGCTGTTTTTT.

The chain combines TRBV5-5 with TRBJ2-3; TRBD2 matches 7 bases. V gave up 2 bases and J gave up 6 bases; unmatched junction bases: 12. CDR1 is SGHKS and CDR2 is YYEKEE in the germline V gene (reference sequence). The CDR3 totals 16 residues. CDR3 residues: CASSFRTSSLGDTQYF. The CDR3 coding sequence is TGTGCCAGCAGCTTCCGGACTAGTTCCCTCGGGGATACGCAGTATTTT.

V gene TRBV5-1 combines with J gene TRBJ2-5; 9 bases are a match to TRBD2. The V and J ends lost 4 bases and 7 bases, in that order; junction bases with no gene match: 14. The CDR3 has 16 residues. Germline CDR1 and CDR2: SGHRS and YFSETQ. The CDR3 DNA follows: TGCGCCAGCAGCCCCAATTTTGCGGGGGGGCCGGGGACCCAGTACTTC. This encodes CASSPNFAGGPGTQYF.

This clone was seen just once. V is TRBV9 and J is TRBJ1-4, with 10 bases lining up with TRBD1. The V and J ends lost 4 bases and 7 bases, in that order; junction bases with no gene match: 7. There are 15 residues in the CDR3. Looked up from germline, CDR1 is SGDLS and CDR2 is YYNGEE. The CDR3 spells CASSPQGQGSEKLFF. The DNA for the CDR3 is TGTGCCAGCAGCCCCCAGGGACAGGGGAGTGAAAAACTGTTTTTT.

V is TRBV6-6 and J is TRBJ1-6; a possible D gene is TRBD1 (5 bases). Per germline, CDR1 MNHNY and CDR2 SVGAGI (reference sequence). The CDR3 is 15 amino acids. The germline V and J ends were trimmed by 0 bases and 9 bases, with 12 bases remaining between them. CDR3 nucleotide sequence: TGTGCCAGCAGTTACTCCGGGGGAGTCGGTTCACCCCTCCACTTT. It encodes CASSYSGGVGSPLHF.